The 25 T cell receptor beta chains below were found in one sample sequenced in a study of control samples from healthy donors and cancer patients. The method was immunoSEQ multiplex PCR; TCRdb's version includes in-frame clones alone and lacks a portion of them. This table has roughly 130,000 clones, 85% to 95% appearing once. Sequenced material: PBMCs. Source of these receptors: a man aged 50 to 60 with head and neck cancer.

The V call is TRBV6-1, the J call TRBJ1-1; 9 positions match TRBD1. With V trimmed by 1 base and J by 7 bases, 4 bases remained unmatched. CDR3 size: 14 residues. Germline CDR1 is MNHNS and CDR2 is SASEGT. CDR3: CASSEGTTGGEAFF. The CDR3 bases are TGTGCCAGCAGTGAAGGTACGACAGGGGGTGAAGCTTTCTTT.

The rearrangement uses TRBV7-8 and TRBJ2-2; possibly TRBD2 for D (6 bases). Trimming removed 5 bases from V and 4 bases from J, with 14 bases in between. The CDR3 length is 15 residues. Germline CDR1 and CDR2: SGHVS and FQNEAQ. The DNA for the CDR3 is TGTGCCAGCAGCCTCCGGGACTTATCCACCGGGGAGCTGTTTTTT. Encoded protein: CASSLRDLSTGELFF.

In DNA form, the CDR3 reads TGTGCCAGCAGTTACCGCGGACAGGGGACCACTGAAGCTTTCTTT. It yields the protein CASSYRGQGTTEAFF. This rearrangement joins TRBV6-5 to TRBJ1-1; the match to TRBD1 covers 9 bases. This CDR3 spans 15 amino acids. V gave up 2 bases and J gave up 4 bases; unmatched junction bases: 5. Germline loops: CDR1 MNHEY, CDR2 SVGAGI.

Details on this clone: One junction end disagrees with the germline gene, perhaps due to a read error. This chain joins TRBV5-4 and TRBJ1-5; no firm D call. CDR1 and CDR2 (germline): SGHNT, YYREEE (reference sequence). The CDR3 covers 9 residues. Written as DNA, the CDR3 is TGTGCCAGCAGCCATCCCGCGCTATTT. Its protein is CASSHPALF.

This clone has only one observation. This chain connects TRBV6-5 to TRBJ2-7; D gene uncertain. The CDR3 totals 13 residues. The ends were cut back, 5 bases at V and 1 base at J, with 9 bases in the middle. The germline gives CDR1 MNHEY, CDR2 SVGAGI. The CDR3 bases are TGTGCCAGCAGTAAATCCGGGTCCTACGAGCAGTACTTC. It specifies CASSKSGSYEQYF.

V is TRBV2 and J is TRBJ1-3, with D possibly TRBD1 on 5 matching bases. Looked up from germline, CDR1 is SNHLY and CDR2 is FYNNEI. Trimming removed 4 bases at V and 8 bases at J, with 15 bases between. The CDR3 spans 14 residues. CDR3 nucleotides: TGTGCCAGCAGTGGGGGGGAGTATAGCGACACCATATATTTT. Its translation: CASSGGEYSDTIYF.

The chain carries TRBV4-3 and TRBJ1-2, with a tentative D call TRBD1 (6 bases). Trimming left V 3 bases short and J 8 bases short, with 13 bases between. Germline CDR1 reads LGHNA; CDR2 reads YSLEER. The CDR3 has 13 residues. The chain's CDR3 is CASSQQGLGGYTF. In DNA form, the CDR3 reads TGCGCCAGCAGCCAGCAGGGGTTAGGAGGCTACACCTTC.

This chain joins TRBV9 and TRBJ2-7; 7 bases match TRBD1. The V segment lost 0 bases and the J segment 3 bases; nucleotides outside the gene matches: 9. Germline V gene data show CDR1 as SGDLS and CDR2 as YYNGEE. The length of the CDR3 is 16 residues. In nucleotides, the CDR3 is TGTGCCAGCAGCGTAGATCAGGGGGACCCTTTCTACGAGCAGTACTTC. Translated, it gives CASSVDQGDPFYEQYF.

The V call is TRBV9, the J call TRBJ2-2; no definite D call. V lost 4 bases and J 7 bases, leaving 17 bases between the germline ends. The length of the CDR3 is 15 residues. Per the germline V gene, CDR1 is SGDLS and CDR2 is YYNGEE. The CDR3 reads CASSYGWGLSGELFF. The CDR3 DNA sequence: TGTGCCAGCAGCTATGGGTGGGGATTGAGCGGGGAGCTGTTTTTT.

This chain joins TRBV3-1 (or the pseudogene TRBV3-2) and TRBJ2-7; 14 positions match TRBD2. Germline CDR1 is LGHDT and CDR2 is YNNKEL (reference sequence). The CDR3 spans 15 residues. V lost 4 bases and J lost 7; bases outside the gene matches: 6. CDR3 bases: TGTGCCAGCAGCCCTGGGACTAGCGGGGGATATGAGCAGTACTTC. This sequence encodes CASSPGTSGGYEQYF.

There are a few counts of this clone. The V and J genes are TRBV3-1 (or the pseudogene TRBV3-2) and TRBJ1-6; the D gene is possibly TRBD1 (6 bases). This CDR3 spans 17 amino acids. In germline, CDR1 is LGHDT, CDR2 YNNKEL (reference sequence). Trimming took 3 bases from V and 8 from J, leaving 20 bases between them. The CDR3, as DNA: TGTGCCAGCAGCCAGGTCGGGGGCAGAGCTCAGGATTCACCCCTCCACTTT. Translating gives CASSQVGGRAQDSPLHF.

The genes are TRBV7-2 and TRBJ2-1, with D possibly matching TRBD2 (7 bases). Trimming cost V 2 bases and J 6 bases, with 14 bases left between them. The CDR3 is 15 residues long. Germline lookup yields CDR1 SGHTA and CDR2 FQGNSA. CDR3 amino acids: CASSLYGGRLNEQFF. DNA of the CDR3: TGTGCCAGCAGCTTATACGGGGGGCGGCTCAATGAGCAGTTCTTC. Looking up the rest from reference TRBV7-2 and TRBJ2-1 gives the full variable domain: GAGVSQSPSNKVTEKGKDVELRCDPISGHTALYWYRQSLGQGLEFLIYFQGNSAPDKSGLPSDRFSAERTGGSVSTLTIQRTQQEDSAVYLCASSLYGGRLNEQFFGPGTRLTVL.

This chain connects TRBV7-7 to TRBJ2-7; either TRBD1 or TRBD2 may supply D (5 bases each). Germline-derived CDR1 and CDR2 are SSHAT and FNYEAQ (reference sequence). V lost 0 bases and J 3 bases, leaving 12 bases between the germline ends. This CDR3 is 15 amino acids long. CDR3 nucleotides: TGTGCCAGCAGCTTAGCCCGGGACCCTATCTACGAGCAGTACTTC. Its protein is CASSLARDPIYEQYF. Supplemented by reference TRBV7-7 and TRBJ2-7, the full variable domain reads GAGVSQSPRYKVTKRGQDVTLRCDPISSHATLYWYQQALGQGPEFLTYFNYEAQPDKSGLPSDRFSAERPEGSISTLTIQRTEQRDSAMYRCASSLARDPIYEQYFGPGTRLTVT.

V and J are TRBV2 and TRBJ2-1; 8 nucleotides match TRBD1. The CDR3 spans 14 residues. V was pared by 5 bases and J by 1 base, with 1 base of the junction left unmatched. CDR1 is SNHLY, CDR2 FYNNEI, per germline. For the CDR3, the DNA is TGTGCCAGCAGTAGACAGGGGTCCTACAATGAGCAGTTCTTC. Translated: CASSRQGSYNEQFF.

V is TRBV19 and J is TRBJ1-2; D remains ambiguous. The CDR3 consists of 14 residues. The V end lost 7 bases, the J end lost 1 base, and 13 bases lay between the germline ends. The germline gives CDR1 LNHDA, CDR2 SQIVND (reference sequence). Here the CDR3 reads CASTDAGRNYGYTF. CDR3 bases: TGTGCCAGTACCGATGCAGGCCGTAACTATGGCTACACCTTC.

The chain is built from TRBV4-1 and TRBJ1-2; no firm D call. This CDR3 spans 12 amino acids. The germline V gene encodes CDR1 MGHRA and CDR2 YSYEKL. V was shortened by 0 bases and J by 10 bases, with 9 bases between the two germline ends. The CDR3 protein is CASSQDQYDYTF. The DNA of the CDR3 is TGCGCCAGCAGCCAAGATCAATACGACTACACCTTC.

V usage is TRBV9 and J usage is TRBJ2-2; 10 bases fit TRBD1. Germline CDR1 is SGDLS and CDR2 is YYNGEE. CDR3 length: 16 residues. J was trimmed by 5 bases and V by 2 bases; bases with no gene match: 6. The CDR3 loop reads CASSVYRTGGTGELFF. The CDR3 DNA sequence: TGTGCCAGCAGCGTGTACCGGACAGGGGGAACCGGGGAGCTGTTTTTT.

This chain joins TRBV10-3 and TRBJ1-2; 7 bases agree with TRBD1. Germline CDR1 reads ENHRY; CDR2 reads SYGVKD. This CDR3 has 14 residues. Trimming at V came to 2 bases and at J to 2 bases, leaving 2 bases not matched to a gene. The CDR3 DNA is TGTGCCATCAGTGAGCTGGGACAGAACTATGGCTACACCTTC. It encodes CAISELGQNYGYTF.

The chain joins TRBV7-9 to TRBJ1-4; unclear D gene. Germline V gives CDR1 SEHNR, CDR2 FQNEAQ (reference sequence). The CDR3 runs to 13 residues. With 2 bases removed from V and 8 bases from J, the gap between germline ends came to 9 bases. The CDR3 loop is CASSLNFGEKLFF. The CDR3 nucleotides read TGTGCCAGCAGCTTAAACTTCGGGGAAAAACTGTTTTTT.

V is TRBV10-3 and J is TRBJ1-1, with D perhaps matching TRBD1 (5 bases). The CDR3 runs to 14 residues. CDR1 and CDR2 from the germline V gene are ENHRY and SYGVKD. The V gene lost 0 bases and the J gene lost 4 bases, with 9 bases spanning the gap. The CDR3 region is CAISESRGSTEAFF. The CDR3 DNA reads as TGTGCCATCAGTGAGTCGAGGGGATCCACTGAAGCTTTCTTT.

V and J are TRBV7-8 and TRBJ2-1; D is unresolved. V lost 4 bases and J 10 bases, leaving 17 bases between the germline ends. The CDR3 extends over 14 amino acids. The germline CDR1 and CDR2 sequences are SGHVS and FQNEAQ. The CDR3 reads CASSSLDTREEQFF. DNA of the CDR3: TGTGCCAGCAGCTCGCTGGATACCCGAGAGGAGCAGTTCTTC.

This clone was recorded many times. The V call is TRBV11-1, the J call TRBJ1-1, with D possibly being TRBD1 (5 bases). Germline CDR1 and CDR2: SGHAT and FQDESV (reference sequence). This CDR3 is 17 amino acids long. Trimming took 0 bases from V and 0 from J, leaving 14 bases between them. As DNA, the CDR3 is TGTGCCAGCAGCTTAGCCGGGAGGGGTGACATGAACACTGAAGCTTTCTTT. Protein product: CASSLAGRGDMNTEAFF.

The chain recombines TRBV2 with TRBJ1-1; D possibly corresponds to TRBD1 (5 bases). The CDR3 covers 16 residues. V dropped 8 bases and J dropped 1 base, with 20 bases sitting between them. CDR1 is SNHLY, CDR2 FYNNEI, per germline. The CDR3 DNA sequence: TGTGCCAGCCTATGGGGGGTGGGAAATCCGAACACTGAAGCTTTCTTT. This sequence encodes CASLWGVGNPNTEAFF.

J is TRBJ1-1 and V is TRBV7-3; TRBD1 might be the D (5 bases). The V gene's germline CDR1 is SGHTA and CDR2 FQGTGA. V was pared by 6 bases and J by 2 bases, with 16 bases between. The CDR3 spans 15 residues. Here the CDR3 DNA reads TGTGCCAGCAGACCCAGTCCAGGGATAAACACTGAAGCTTTCTTT. This gives the protein CASRPSPGINTEAFF.

A word on this clone: The same CDR3 is also encoded by other DNA sequences in this sample. CDR3 nucleotide sequence: TGTGCCAGCCGCGGCGGGGACTATGGCTACACCTTC. This codes for CASRGGDYGYTF. The chain links TRBV12-3 or TRBV12-4 to TRBJ1-2; D remains unclear. The germline V and J ends were trimmed by 8 bases and 3 bases, with 10 bases remaining between them. CDR3 length equals 12 residues.